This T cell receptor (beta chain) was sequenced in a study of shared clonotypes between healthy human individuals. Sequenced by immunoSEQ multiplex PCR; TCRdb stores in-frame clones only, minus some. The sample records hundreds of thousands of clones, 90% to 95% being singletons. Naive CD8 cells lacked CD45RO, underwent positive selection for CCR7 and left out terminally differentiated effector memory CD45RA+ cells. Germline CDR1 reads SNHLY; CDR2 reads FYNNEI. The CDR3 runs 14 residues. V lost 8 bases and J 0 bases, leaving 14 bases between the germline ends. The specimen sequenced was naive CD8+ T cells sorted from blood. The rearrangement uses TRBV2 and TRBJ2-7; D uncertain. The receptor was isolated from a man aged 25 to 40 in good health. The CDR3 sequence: CASPSSDSSYEQYF. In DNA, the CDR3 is TGTGCCAGCCCCAGTTCCGATTCCTCCTACGAGCAGTACTTC. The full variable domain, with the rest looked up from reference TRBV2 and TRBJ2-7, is EPEVTQTPSHQVTQMGQEVILRCVPISNHLYFYWYRQILGQKVEFLVSFYNNEISEKSEIFDDQFSVERPDGSNFTLKIRSTKLEDSAMYFCASPSSDSSYEQYFGPGTRLTVT.